A selection of T cell receptor beta chains follows, all from one sample in a study of tumor and adjacent non-tumor tissue in lung cancer. One entry per CDR3 protein results from TCRdb running MiXCR on the multiplex PCR reads. The sample carries 120,000 to 150,000 distinct CDR3 sequences, roughly 70% recorded once. Sequencing input: lung tumor tissue. The receptors derive from a man in his sixties with small cell lung cancer. The CDR3 runs from the conserved cysteine through the conserved F or W. The D gene is left open where the match is weak. Size tells how often a clone was seen (once, few, many) or the class of an expanded clone, and some rows leave it out.

v_call: TRBV11-1
j_call: TRBJ2-3
d_call: .
clone_size: .
cdr3_nt: TGTGCCAGCAGCCTGGGGATCAGCACATATGCGCAGTATTTT
cdr3_aa: CASSLGISTYAQYF

v_call: TRBV4-1
j_call: TRBJ2-2
d_call: TRBD1
clone_size: many
cdr3_nt: TGCGCCAGCAGCCTCCACAGGGGGAACACCGGGGAGCTGTTTTTT
cdr3_aa: CASSLHRGNTGELFF

v_call: TRBV20-1
j_call: TRBJ1-2
d_call: .
clone_size: many
cdr3_nt: TGCAGTGCTAGAGATAACAGGGGCTACACCTTC
cdr3_aa: CSARDNRGYTF

v_call: TRBV20-1
j_call: TRBJ2-1
d_call: TRBD2
clone_size: .
cdr3_nt: TGCAGTGCAAACGGACTAGCGGGAGATACGAATAAGCAGTTCTTC
cdr3_aa: CSANGLAGDTNKQFF

v_call: TRBV28
j_call: TRBJ2-7
d_call: TRBD2
clone_size: .
cdr3_nt: TGTGCCAGCAGCCAGCTCCCTCTAGCGGGAACCTACGAGCAGTACTTC
cdr3_aa: CASSQLPLAGTYEQYF

v_call: TRBV5-6
j_call: TRBJ2-3
d_call: .
clone_size: .
cdr3_nt: TGTGCCAGCAGCCTCCGACAGGATACGCAGTATTTT
cdr3_aa: CASSLRQDTQYF

v_call: TRBV28
j_call: TRBJ1-4
d_call: .
clone_size: once
cdr3_nt: TGTGCCAGCACTCCCTTAGGGGTTTTAGTGACTAATGAAAAACTGTTTTTT
cdr3_aa: CASTPLGVLVTNEKLFF

v_call: TRBV6-1
j_call: TRBJ2-2
d_call: TRBD1
clone_size: .
cdr3_nt: TGTGCCAGCAGCCTCACATGGACAGGGACAATCGGGGAGCTGTTTTTT
cdr3_aa: CASSLTWTGTIGELFF

v_call: TRBV11-2
j_call: TRBJ2-2
d_call: .
clone_size: .
cdr3_nt: TGTGCCAGCAGTCGGGACCTAGTGGAGATGGAGCTGTTTTTT
cdr3_aa: CASSRDLVEMELFF

v_call: TRBV29-1
j_call: TRBJ2-5
d_call: .
clone_size: .
cdr3_nt: TGCAGCGTTACGAAAACATACAGGGAAGGAGCCCAGTACTTC
cdr3_aa: CSVTKTYREGAQYF

v_call: TRBV11-2
j_call: TRBJ2-1
d_call: .
clone_size: .
cdr3_nt: TGTGCCAGCAACTTAAGTTGGGAGAATGAACAGTTCTTC
cdr3_aa: CASNLSWENEQFF

v_call: TRBV12-3/TRBV12-4
j_call: TRBJ1-3
d_call: .
clone_size: few
cdr3_nt: TGTGCCAGCAGTCGTCAGACCTCTGGAAACACCATATATTTT
cdr3_aa: CASSRQTSGNTIYF

v_call: TRBV28
j_call: TRBJ2-3
d_call: TRBD2
clone_size: .
cdr3_nt: TGTGCCAGCAGACGGACTAGCGGGAGAATGGATACGCAGTATTTT
cdr3_aa: CASRRTSGRMDTQYF

v_call: TRBV12-3/TRBV12-4
j_call: TRBJ1-6
d_call: .
clone_size: .
cdr3_nt: TGTGCCAGCAGTTTAGCGCTAATAGGGTGTTCACCCCTCCACTTT
cdr3_aa: CASSLALIGCSPLHF

v_call: TRBV11-2
j_call: TRBJ2-7
d_call: .
clone_size: .
cdr3_nt: TGTGCCAAGGGCTTAGCGTCATACTACGAGCAGTACTTC
cdr3_aa: CAKGLASYYEQYF

v_call: TRBV30
j_call: TRBJ1-4
d_call: .
clone_size: many
cdr3_nt: TGTGCCTGGAGTGCCCCCTCGGGGTTAGAAAAACTGTTTTTT
cdr3_aa: CAWSAPSGLEKLFF

v_call: TRBV11-3
j_call: TRBJ2-5
d_call: TRBD1
clone_size: few
cdr3_nt: TGTGCCAGTAGCACTGACAGGGGGTCCCAAGAGGCCCAGTACTTC
cdr3_aa: CASSTDRGSQEAQYF

v_call: TRBV11-2
j_call: TRBJ2-3
d_call: .
clone_size: many
cdr3_nt: TGTGCCAGCAGCTTAGGACCGCGGGATACGCAGTATTTT
cdr3_aa: CASSLGPRDTQYF

v_call: TRBV6-1
j_call: TRBJ2-1
d_call: TRBD2
clone_size: .
cdr3_nt: TGTGCCATCAGTGAAATTCCGGGACTAGCGGGCAATGAGCAGTTCTTC
cdr3_aa: CAISEIPGLAGNEQFF

v_call: TRBV11-1
j_call: TRBJ1-6
d_call: .
clone_size: .
cdr3_nt: TGTGACGGCAGCCGCAGGGGTGAGGGTTCGCCCCTCCACTTT
cdr3_aa: CDGSRRGEGSPLHF

v_call: TRBV7-9
j_call: TRBJ2-7
d_call: TRBD1
clone_size: few
cdr3_nt: TGTGCCAGCAGCTGGGGACAGGGGGTTAACGAGCAGTACTTC
cdr3_aa: CASSWGQGVNEQYF

v_call: TRBV6-5
j_call: TRBJ1-2
d_call: .
clone_size: .
cdr3_nt: TGCGCCTGCAAGCCCGGGGGCGGGAACTATGGCTACACCTTC
cdr3_aa: CACKPGGGNYGYTF

v_call: TRBV20-1
j_call: TRBJ1-2
d_call: TRBD1
clone_size: many
cdr3_nt: TGCAGTGCTAGGGGGACAGGGGGCAACTATGGCTACACCTTC
cdr3_aa: CSARGTGGNYGYTF

v_call: TRBV6-2/TRBV6-3
j_call: TRBJ1-2
d_call: TRBD1
clone_size: many
cdr3_nt: TGTGCCAGCAGTTCCACAGGGGGCGCCGGTGGCTACACCTTC
cdr3_aa: CASSSTGGAGGYTF

v_call: TRBV5-6
j_call: TRBJ2-3
d_call: .
clone_size: .
cdr3_nt: TGTGTCAGCAGCTTGGAAGGGACCACAGATACGCAGTATTTT
cdr3_aa: CVSSLEGTTDTQYF

v_call: TRBV5-6
j_call: TRBJ2-7
d_call: .
clone_size: many
cdr3_nt: TGTGCCAGCAGCTTGGTAGGGCGGAGCTACGAGCAGTACTTC
cdr3_aa: CASSLVGRSYEQYF

v_call: TRBV20-1
j_call: TRBJ1-2
d_call: .
clone_size: .
cdr3_nt: TGCAGTGCTGCAACACAGGTTTCGGTAGCCTACACCTTC
cdr3_aa: CSAATQVSVAYTF

v_call: TRBV29-1
j_call: TRBJ2-3
d_call: .
clone_size: .
cdr3_nt: TGCAGCGTTCGAATAGCAGTGCTCACAGATATGCAGTATTTT
cdr3_aa: CSVRIAVLTDMQYF

v_call: TRBV30
j_call: TRBJ1-2
d_call: .
clone_size: .
cdr3_nt: TGTGCCTGGGCTCCGGCCCACTATGGCTACACCTTC
cdr3_aa: CAWAPAHYGYTF

v_call: TRBV11-2
j_call: TRBJ2-2
d_call: .
clone_size: once
cdr3_nt: TGTGCCAGCAGCTTTCTAGCAGAGACCCGGGAGCTGTTTTTC
cdr3_aa: CASSFLAETRELFF

v_call: TRBV28
j_call: TRBJ1-2
d_call: TRBD1
clone_size: .
cdr3_nt: TGTGCCAACAGTAAACCACAGGGGTATGGCTACATCTTC
cdr3_aa: CANSKPQGYGYIF

v_call: TRBV29-1
j_call: TRBJ2-3
d_call: TRBD1
clone_size: .
cdr3_nt: TGCAGCGTCGTTCGCGGGACAGGGCCAGATACGCGGTATTTT
cdr3_aa: CSVVRGTGPDTRYF

v_call: TRBV6-5
j_call: TRBJ1-6
d_call: TRBD1
clone_size: .
cdr3_nt: TGTGCCAGCAGCGCGACAGGGGCTCGATCATCCCTCCACTTT
cdr3_aa: CASSATGARSSLHF

v_call: TRBV20-1
j_call: TRBJ2-3
d_call: .
clone_size: few
cdr3_nt: TGCAGTGCTAAAGATAGGGGGGGCTCAGATACGCAGTATTTT
cdr3_aa: CSAKDRGGSDTQYF

v_call: TRBV28
j_call: TRBJ1-4
d_call: .
clone_size: few
cdr3_nt: TGTGCCACCCGGGACCCTAATGAAAAACTGTTTTTT
cdr3_aa: CATRDPNEKLFF

v_call: TRBV6-2/TRBV6-3
j_call: TRBJ2-3
d_call: TRBD2
clone_size: .
cdr3_nt: TGTGCCAGCAGTTACACAACAAGCGGGAAAATAAGGGGAACAGATACGCAGTATTTT
cdr3_aa: CASSYTTSGKIRGTDTQYF

v_call: TRBV12-3/TRBV12-4
j_call: TRBJ2-1
d_call: TRBD2
clone_size: .
cdr3_nt: TGTGCCAGCAGTTTGGGACTAGCGGAAGGCATAGGGCAGTTCTTC
cdr3_aa: CASSLGLAEGIGQFF

v_call: TRBV20-1
j_call: TRBJ1-5
d_call: TRBD1
clone_size: .
cdr3_nt: TGCAATGCTAGACAGGGTTTTGGTCAGGCCCAGCATTTT
cdr3_aa: CNARQGFGQAQHF

v_call: TRBV7-8
j_call: TRBJ1-4
d_call: .
clone_size: .
cdr3_nt: TGTGCAAGCAGCTTAGGTTCGGGGCTGGAAATACTGTTTTTT
cdr3_aa: CASSLGSGLEILFF

v_call: TRBV11-2
j_call: TRBJ2-1
d_call: .
clone_size: once
cdr3_nt: TGTGCCGGCAACTCCGTGCTCAACAATGAGCAGTTCTTC
cdr3_aa: CAGNSVLNNEQFF

v_call: TRBV7-8
j_call: TRBJ2-3
d_call: .
clone_size: .
cdr3_nt: TGTGCCAGCAGCTTACAGCTATACACAAATACGCAGTATTTT
cdr3_aa: CASSLQLYTNTQYF

v_call: TRBV29-1
j_call: TRBJ1-2
d_call: .
clone_size: .
cdr3_nt: TGCAGCGTTGGCACGGCCAGGGATAGGGGTTACACCTTC
cdr3_aa: CSVGTARDRGYTF

v_call: TRBV11-2
j_call: TRBJ2-3
d_call: .
clone_size: many
cdr3_nt: TGTGCCAGCAGCTTAAATATGGTGGCAGGGGCATTGAATTTT
cdr3_aa: CASSLNMVAGALNF

v_call: TRBV6-1
j_call: TRBJ2-6
d_call: TRBD1
clone_size: few
cdr3_nt: TGTGCCAGCAGTAAACAGGGGACTGGGGCCAACGTCCTGACTTTC
cdr3_aa: CASSKQGTGANVLTF

v_call: TRBV11-2
j_call: TRBJ2-3
d_call: TRBD2
clone_size: .
cdr3_nt: TGTGCCAGCAGCCCTCGGGGGGTTGCAGATACGCAGTATTTT
cdr3_aa: CASSPRGVADTQYF

v_call: TRBV6-1
j_call: TRBJ1-2
d_call: TRBD1
clone_size: .
cdr3_nt: TGTGCCAGACGGGACAGGCGTTACTATGGCTACACCTTC
cdr3_aa: CARRDRRYYGYTF

v_call: TRBV29-1
j_call: TRBJ1-1
d_call: .
clone_size: .
cdr3_nt: TGCAGCGGTTTGGGGGATTTGAACACTGAAGCTTTCTTT
cdr3_aa: CSGLGDLNTEAFF

v_call: TRBV29-1
j_call: TRBJ2-5
d_call: .
clone_size: .
cdr3_nt: TGCAGCGTCTTACTCAGGGTGGGGGAGACCCTGTACTTC
cdr3_aa: CSVLLRVGETLYF

v_call: TRBV20-1
j_call: TRBJ2-3
d_call: TRBD2
clone_size: .
cdr3_nt: TGCAGTGCTAGAGACGACTGGACTAGCGGGAGGGGCACAGATACGCAGTATTTT
cdr3_aa: CSARDDWTSGRGTDTQYF

v_call: TRBV11-2
j_call: TRBJ2-1
d_call: .
clone_size: once
cdr3_nt: TGTGCCAGCAGCCACGGACTACTGGGAAGCAATGAGCAGTTCTTC
cdr3_aa: CASSHGLLGSNEQFF

v_call: TRBV6-5
j_call: TRBJ2-3
d_call: .
clone_size: .
cdr3_nt: TGTGCCAGCAGTTACCGGGGGGCGATAGATACGCAGTATTTT
cdr3_aa: CASSYRGAIDTQYF

v_call: TRBV11-3
j_call: TRBJ2-3
d_call: TRBD2
clone_size: .
cdr3_nt: TGTGCCAGCAGCTTAGCGGGGGGGGGGAATACGCAGTATTTT
cdr3_aa: CASSLAGGGNTQYF

v_call: TRBV10-1
j_call: TRBJ2-4
d_call: .
clone_size: .
cdr3_nt: TGCGCCAGCAGTGAGTCGGGCGTTAACATTCAGTACTTC
cdr3_aa: CASSESGVNIQYF